One sample yielded the 3 T cell receptor beta chains listed below, sequenced in a study of T-cell reconstitution after alpha-beta-depleted transplantation in children. The library targeted TCRbeta and was prepared with unique molecular identifiers. TCRdb passed the PCR reads through MiXCR, listing each CDR3 protein once. The table has 700,000 to 950,000 distinct CDR3 sequences, approximately 15% seen once. Sequenced material: PBMCs, mostly from graft donor cells, taken 360 days after TCRalphabeta/CD19-depleted stem cell transplant. These receptors were taken from a male patient younger than 18 who had a stem cell transplant for acute lymphoblastic leukemia, so the T cells may come from the graft donor.

This clonotype was counted at least ten times. The chain employs TRBV20-1 and TRBJ2-3, with no clear D. The ends were cut back, 0 bases at V and 0 bases at J, with 13 bases in the middle. There are 16 residues in the CDR3. Looked up from germline, CDR1 is DFQATT and CDR2 is SNEGSKA (reference sequence). The CDR3 loop reads CSARDWSTTSTDTQYF. The DNA of the CDR3 is TGCAGTGCTAGAGATTGGTCTACCACTAGCACAGATACGCAGTATTTT.

This clonotype has a count of ten or more. This sequence joins TRBV4-2 and TRBJ2-7; 10 nucleotides agree with TRBD2. CDR3 length: 13 residues. The V gene end was trimmed by 1 base and the J gene end by 6 bases; junction bases not matched to a gene: 0. Germline CDR1 reads LGHNA; CDR2 reads YNFKEQ. The CDR3: CASSQGLAGEQYF. Here the CDR3 DNA reads TGTGCCAGCAGCCAAGGACTAGCGGGCGAGCAGTACTTC.

The V and J genes are TRBV12-3 or TRBV12-4 and TRBJ2-1; D is undetermined. There are 15 residues in the CDR3. The germline V and J ends were trimmed by 7 bases and 0 bases, with 13 bases remaining between them. CDR3 bases: TGTGCCAGCACTCGCGCCGGTAGCTCCTACAATGAGCAGTTCTTC. Translation: CASTRAGSSYNEQFF.